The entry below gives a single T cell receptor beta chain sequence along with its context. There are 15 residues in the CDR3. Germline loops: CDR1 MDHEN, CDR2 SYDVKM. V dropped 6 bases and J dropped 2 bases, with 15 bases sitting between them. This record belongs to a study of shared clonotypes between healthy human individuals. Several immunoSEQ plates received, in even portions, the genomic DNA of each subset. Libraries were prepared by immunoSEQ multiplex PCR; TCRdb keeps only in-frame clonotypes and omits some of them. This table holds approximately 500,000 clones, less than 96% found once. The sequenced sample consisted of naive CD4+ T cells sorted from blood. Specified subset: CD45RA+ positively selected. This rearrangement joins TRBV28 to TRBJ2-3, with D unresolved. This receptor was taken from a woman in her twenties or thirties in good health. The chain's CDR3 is CASSPRWGFTDTQYF. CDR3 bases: TGTGCCAGCAGCCCCCGCTGGGGATTCACAGATACGCAGTATTTT.